Each of the 2 T cell receptor beta chains below was sequenced from the same sample in a study of cytomegalovirus exposure and HLA in healthy donors. The PCR made use of 60 Vbeta and 13 Jbeta primers. The table came from immunoSEQ multiplex PCR; TCRdb's copy has only in-frame clones and leaves some out. Here the sample spans under 110,000 clones, around four fifths being singletons. Sequencing was performed on PBMCs. Receptors were obtained from a man over 45 in good health and CMV-seronegative.

This clone has a single count. The chain recombines TRBV5-1 with TRBJ2-1, with a tentative D call TRBD2 (7 bases). The CDR3 has 17 amino acids. The V gene's germline CDR1 is SGHRS and CDR2 YFSETQ. V shed 2 bases and J shed 6 bases, with 21 bases lying between them. CDR3 protein: CASSLIGGGGGGNEQFF. CDR3 nucleotide sequence: TGCGCCAGCAGCTTAATCGGTGGAGGAGGGGGGGGCAATGAGCAGTTCTTC.

The J gene is TRBJ1-2, the V gene TRBV9; D not resolved. V lost 6 bases and J 7 bases, leaving 13 bases between the germline ends. The CDR3 runs to 12 residues. Germline CDR1 reads SGDLS; CDR2 reads YYNGEE. CDR3 DNA: TGTGCCAGCACCTTAGTCTTCCGTGGCTACACCTTC. It specifies CASTLVFRGYTF.